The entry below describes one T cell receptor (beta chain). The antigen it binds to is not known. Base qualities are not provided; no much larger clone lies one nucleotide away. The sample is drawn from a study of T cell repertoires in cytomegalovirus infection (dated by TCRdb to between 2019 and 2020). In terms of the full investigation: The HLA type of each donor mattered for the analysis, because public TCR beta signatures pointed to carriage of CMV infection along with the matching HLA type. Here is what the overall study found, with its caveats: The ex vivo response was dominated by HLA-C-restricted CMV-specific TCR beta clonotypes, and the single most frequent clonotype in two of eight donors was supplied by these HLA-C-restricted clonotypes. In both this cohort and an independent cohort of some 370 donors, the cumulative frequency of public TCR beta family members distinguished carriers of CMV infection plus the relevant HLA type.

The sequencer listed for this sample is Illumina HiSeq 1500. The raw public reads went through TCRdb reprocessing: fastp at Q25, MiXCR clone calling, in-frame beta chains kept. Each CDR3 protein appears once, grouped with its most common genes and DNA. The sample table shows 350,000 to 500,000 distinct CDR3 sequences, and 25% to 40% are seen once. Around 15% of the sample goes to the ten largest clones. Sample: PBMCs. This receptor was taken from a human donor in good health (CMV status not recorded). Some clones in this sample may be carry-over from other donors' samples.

Read as DNA, the sequence is TGTGCCAGCAGAGGACAGGGGGCTTTGGGCTACACCTTC. It specifies CASRGQGALGYTF. The chain is assembled from TRBV12-3 or TRBV12-4 and TRBJ1-2; 11 bases in the junction line up with TRBD1. Trimmed from V: 6 bases; trimmed from J: 8 bases; junction bases lacking a gene match: 5. Reading from cysteine to phenylalanine, the CDR3 counts 13 amino acids. The sequence is cut down to CDR3 DNA, 39 bases in frame from base 1.